The entry that follows covers one T cell receptor beta chain sequence. Its specificity is not known. The sample is drawn from a study of T cell responses to AZD1222 COVID-19 vaccine. About the study: Second doses were pooled across both intervals (about 4 or about 12 weeks). Points from the study as a whole: Among vaccine-associated CD4 TCRs, coverage spanned spike, with dominance at 160-218 and 743-854. Among the donors, most were white British and more were female, and clonal diversity was possibly underestimated. The study reported that nearly half of spike-specific TCRs target unmutated variant regions.

Germline V CDR1 and CDR2: LNHNV, YYDKDF (reference sequence). The CDR3 runs to 13 residues. Trimming removed 9 bases from V and 2 bases from J, with 14 bases in between. This table comes from immunoSEQ multiplex PCR, and its TCRdb copy is limited to in-frame clones, with some not included. The data hold about 120,000 clones, with 92% observed a single time. This TCR came from an adult in good health. This chain connects TRBV15 to TRBJ2-7; D is undetermined. The source was peripheral blood, collected on day 0 of AZD1222 vaccination. The CDR3 nucleotides read TGTGCCACGGGCCTCGAGTTCGCCTACGAGCAGTACTTC. Translated, it gives CATGLEFAYEQYF.